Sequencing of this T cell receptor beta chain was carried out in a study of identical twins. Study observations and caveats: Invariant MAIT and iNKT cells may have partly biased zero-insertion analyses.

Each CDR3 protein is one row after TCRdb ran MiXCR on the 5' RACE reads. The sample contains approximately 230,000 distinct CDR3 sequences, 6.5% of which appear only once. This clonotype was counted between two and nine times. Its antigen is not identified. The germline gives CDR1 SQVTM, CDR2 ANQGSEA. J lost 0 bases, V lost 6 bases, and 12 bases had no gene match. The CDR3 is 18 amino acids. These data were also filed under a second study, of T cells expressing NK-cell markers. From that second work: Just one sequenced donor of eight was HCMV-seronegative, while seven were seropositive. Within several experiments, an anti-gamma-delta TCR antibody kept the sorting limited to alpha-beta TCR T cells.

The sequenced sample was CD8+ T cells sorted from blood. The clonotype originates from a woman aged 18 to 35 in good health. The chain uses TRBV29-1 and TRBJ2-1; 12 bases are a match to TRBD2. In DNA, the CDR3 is TGCAGCGTATTGACTAGCGGGAGAAACGGAAACTCCTACAATGAGCAGTTCTTC. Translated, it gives CSVLTSGRNGNSYNEQFF.